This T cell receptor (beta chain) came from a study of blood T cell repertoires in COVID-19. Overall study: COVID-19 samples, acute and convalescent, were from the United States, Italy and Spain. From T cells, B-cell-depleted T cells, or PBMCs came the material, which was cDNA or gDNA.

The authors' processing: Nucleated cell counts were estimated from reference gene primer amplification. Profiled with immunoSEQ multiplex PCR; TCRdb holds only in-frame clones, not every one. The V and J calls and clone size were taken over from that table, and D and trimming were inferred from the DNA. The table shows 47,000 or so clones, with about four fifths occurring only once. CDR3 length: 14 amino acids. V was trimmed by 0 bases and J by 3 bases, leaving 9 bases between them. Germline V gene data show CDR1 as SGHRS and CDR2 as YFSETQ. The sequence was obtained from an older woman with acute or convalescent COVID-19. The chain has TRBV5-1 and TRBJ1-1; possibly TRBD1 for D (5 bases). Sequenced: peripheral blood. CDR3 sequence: CASSLDGGYTEAFF. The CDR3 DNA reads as TGCGCCAGCAGCTTGGACGGGGGATACACTGAAGCTTTCTTT.